What follows describes a single TCR beta chain. This record comes from a study of quantifying T cell responses using KT2 cells. Study-wide context: cDNA was made from DNase-treated RNA using alpha and beta constant primers.

Known numbers of the T cell clone KT2 were added to PBMC. Different KT2-to-PBMC ratios were created with a constant PBMC count. The germline V and J ends were trimmed by 5 bases and 2 bases, with 9 bases remaining between them. This CDR3 is built from 13 residues. Germline assignment: CDR1 MNHEY and CDR2 SMNVEV (reference sequence). Each cDNA got a UMI-containing oligo ligated at its 3' end. An equimolar mix of RC1.1 and RC1.2 primed the beta chain across TRBC1 and TRBC2. Separate processing of TCR alpha and beta chains began at the second PCR. TCRdb independently ran MiXCR on the UMI-ligation and nested PCR reads; one entry per CDR3 protein. The table includes approximately 46,000 distinct CDR3 sequences, roughly 10% detected once.

The receptor was derived from a human donor. Sequences were obtained from PBMCs spiked with cells of the T cell clone KT2. The V gene is TRBV27, the J gene TRBJ1-2; TRBD1 might be the D (5 bases). CDR3 nucleotides: TGTGCCAGCAGTCTAGACAGCAACTATGGCTACACCTTC. Its translation: CASSLDSNYGYTF.